The 32 T cell receptor beta chains listed next were all sequenced from one sample in a study of shared clonotypes between healthy human individuals. The repertoire was sequenced with immunoSEQ multiplex PCR; TCRdb's copy has only in-frame clones and lacks some. Found here are a few million clones, over 85% of them singletons; the top ten hold 0.11% to 0.15%. Sequencing used naive CD4+ T cells sorted from blood. Documented subset: CD45RA+ positively selected. These receptors were collected from a man aged 18 to 30 in good health.

This clone was observed a handful of times. Additional DNA sequences in this sample encode the identical CDR3. The V gene is TRBV7-9, the J gene TRBJ1-5; D call uncertain. This CDR3 comprises 13 residues. Germline V gives CDR1 SEHNR, CDR2 FQNEAQ (reference sequence). Trimming took 2 bases from V and 5 from J, leaving 7 bases between them. This CDR3 is CASSLTGDQPQHF. CDR3 sequence (DNA): TGTGCCAGCAGCTTAACGGGTGATCAGCCCCAGCATTTT.

This chain links TRBV5-1 with TRBJ1-3, with D possibly TRBD1 on 6 matching bases. Germline loops: CDR1 SGHRS, CDR2 YFSETQ. Trimming cost V 0 bases and J 0 bases, with 13 bases left between them. The CDR3 contains 17 residues. The CDR3 bases are TGCGCCAGCAGCTTGGGTCGACAGGTTCACTCTGGAAACACCATATATTTT. This codes for CASSLGRQVHSGNTIYF.

The chain links TRBV6-1 to TRBJ1-4; D is perhaps TRBD1 (5 bases). The germline V gene has CDR1 MNHNS and CDR2 SASEGT. V was shortened by 6 bases and J by 4 bases, with 15 bases between the two germline ends. This CDR3 has 15 residues. The CDR3 here is CASSGGGTSNEKLFF. CDR3 in DNA: TGTGCCAGCAGCGGAGGCGGGACTAGTAATGAAAAACTGTTTTTT.

CDR3 residues: CASSLEGGGGVADTQYF. The CDR3 coding sequence is TGTGCCAGCAGTTTAGAAGGGGGAGGGGGCGTCGCAGATACGCAGTATTTT. The chain combines TRBV28 with TRBJ2-3; possibly TRBD1 or TRBD2 for D (7 bases each). The germline gives CDR1 MDHEN, CDR2 SYDVKM. The CDR3 runs to 17 residues. V lost 2 bases to trimming and J lost 4 bases, with 19 bases between them.

The rearrangement links TRBV10-1 to TRBJ2-5; D ambiguous. Germline V lookup: CDR1 WNHNN, CDR2 SYGVQD (reference sequence). Trimming stripped 0 bases from V and 7 bases from J, with 9 bases between. CDR3 length: 13 amino acids. DNA for the CDR3: TGCGCCAGCAGTGAGTCCCCCGGAACGACCCAGTACTTC. The encoded protein is CASSESPGTTQYF.

As regards this clone: Lacking the conserved final phenylalanine or tryptophan, this CDR3 likely reflects a read error. The DNA is omitted, as the CDR3 cannot be located on it reliably, and the CDR3 follows TCRdb's listing. The CDR3 sequence: CASSKETSGQGVGSPLHL. V and J are TRBV21-1 and TRBJ1-6; TRBD1 was called by the table and not checked on the DNA. TRBV21-1 is shown as a pseudogene. The CDR3 has 18 amino acids, counting both end residues.

The gene calls are TRBV7-2 and TRBJ2-1; TRBD2 matches at 8 bases. The CDR3 runs 15 residues. V gave up 0 bases and J gave up 9 bases; unmatched junction bases: 7. Germline-derived CDR1 and CDR2 are SGHTA and FQGNSA. The CDR3 region is CASSLAGIAGFEQFF. The CDR3 DNA sequence: TGTGCCAGCAGCTTAGCTGGAATAGCGGGATTTGAGCAGTTCTTC.

This CDR3 reads CASSLSSGRSNQPQHF. DNA for the CDR3: TGTGCCAGCAGCTTAAGCAGTGGAAGAAGCAATCAGCCCCAGCATTTT. V is TRBV7-2 and J is TRBJ1-5; D not certain. The CDR3 has 16 residues. CDR1 is SGHTA, CDR2 FQGNSA, per germline. The V gene lost 2 bases and the J gene lost 1 base, with 12 bases spanning the gap.

This chain uses TRBV7-8 with TRBJ2-5, with D uncertain. The assigned J gene may be wrong: the sequence end matches TRBJ2-7 better. CDR3 length equals 14 residues. Germline CDR1 reads SGHVS; CDR2 reads FQNEAQ. CDR3 sequence: CASSLSASSYEQYF. Written as DNA, the CDR3 is TGTGCCAGCAGCTTGAGCGCTAGCTCCTACGAGCAGTACTTC.

Only a few counts were recorded for this clone. This rearrangement joins TRBV11-1 to TRBJ1-1; no definite D call. The V and J ends lost 2 bases and 2 bases respectively, with 9 bases between them. The CDR3 has 14 amino acids. Germline CDR1 and CDR2: SGHAT and FQDESV (reference sequence). This CDR3 reads CASSLREKNTEAFF. Written as DNA, the CDR3 is TGTGCCAGCAGCTTAAGGGAGAAAAACACTGAAGCTTTCTTT.

In the case of this clone: Different DNA sequences within this sample yield the same CDR3. The chain employs TRBV5-4 and TRBJ2-7, with D unresolved. Germline-derived CDR1 and CDR2 are SGHNT and YYREEE (reference sequence). The V and J ends lost 1 base and 2 bases respectively, with 7 bases between them. The length of the CDR3 is 13 residues. The CDR3 region has the DNA TGTGCCAGCAGCTTGCCTGGGACCTACGAGCAGTACTTC. Translation: CASSLPGTYEQYF.

V usage is TRBV10-3 and J usage is TRBJ1-2, with 10 positions matching TRBD1. The CDR3 has 15 residues. The germline V gene encodes CDR1 ENHRY and CDR2 SYGVKD. The J segment lost 1 base and the V segment lost 5 bases, leaving 4 bases of the junction unmatched. In nucleotides, the CDR3 is TGTGCCATCAGTTTCAGGACAGGGGGTAACTATGGCTACACCTTC. Amino acid sequence: CAISFRTGGNYGYTF.

J is TRBJ2-1 and V is TRBV11-1, with 10 bases lining up with TRBD1. The CDR3 is 15 residues long. Germline V gives CDR1 SGHAT, CDR2 FQDESV (reference sequence). V was clipped by 2 bases and J by 3 bases; unmatched bases: 1. The CDR3 spells CASSLRDRGYNEQFF. For the CDR3, the DNA is TGTGCCAGCAGCTTACGGGACAGGGGCTACAATGAGCAGTTCTTC.

This chain joins TRBV6-1 and TRBJ2-7; D is ambiguous. Between the trimmed V and J ends, which lost 3 bases and 4 bases, there was a span of 13 bases. The CDR3 loop spans 14 amino acids. Germline lookup yields CDR1 MNHNS and CDR2 SASEGT. CDR3 protein: CASSDLPVAYEQYF. CDR3 sequence (DNA): TGTGCCAGCAGTGATTTGCCAGTTGCGTACGAGCAGTACTTC.

This clone appeared a few times. In DNA, the CDR3 is TGTGCCAGCAGATACAGGGCGAACACCGGGGAGCTGTTTTTT. Its protein product is CASRYRANTGELFF. This chain uses TRBV27 with TRBJ2-2, with D perhaps TRBD1 (6 bases). V gave up 6 bases and J gave up 0 bases, with 8 bases separating them. This CDR3 has 14 residues. Germline V lookup: CDR1 MNHEY, CDR2 SMNVEV (reference sequence).

The chain carries TRBV2 and TRBJ2-3; the D gene is possibly TRBD2 (6 bases). The CDR3 loop spans 17 amino acids. CDR1 and CDR2 (germline): SNHLY, FYNNEI. Trimming took off 4 bases at V and 2 bases at J, with 19 bases between the two ends. For the CDR3, the DNA is TGTGCCAGCAGTGTTCCCATTATAGCGGATTACACAGATACGCAGTATTTT. Its protein is CASSVPIIADYTDTQYF. The full variable domain, with the rest looked up from reference TRBV2 and TRBJ2-3, is EPEVTQTPSHQVTQMGQEVILRCVPISNHLYFYWYRQILGQKVEFLVSFYNNEISEKSEIFDDQFSVERPDGSNFTLKIRSTKLEDSAMYFCASSVPIIADYTDTQYFGPGTRLTVL.

The V and J genes are TRBV2 and TRBJ2-2; unclear D gene. The CDR3 spans 14 residues. The ends were cut back, 1 base at V and 3 bases at J, with 6 bases in the middle. Germline CDR1 is SNHLY and CDR2 is FYNNEI. CDR3 DNA sequence: TGTGCCAGCAGTGAAGACTCTTACACCGGGGAGCTGTTTTTT. It yields the protein CASSEDSYTGELFF.

The chain links TRBV5-1 to TRBJ2-2, with 10 bases that match TRBD2. CDR1 is SGHRS, CDR2 YFSETQ, per germline. The CDR3 is 15 residues long. The junction had 6 bases not matched to a gene; V was cut back by 4 bases and J by 6 bases. CDR3 sequence reads: CASSALAGGAGELFF. The CDR3 nucleotides read TGCGCCAGCAGCGCTTTAGCGGGAGGAGCCGGGGAGCTGTTTTTT. The variable domain in full, with the rest retrieved from reference TRBV5-1 and TRBJ2-2, is KAGVTQTPRYLIKTRGQQVTLSCSPISGHRSVSWYQQTPGQGLQFLFEYFSETQRNKGNFPGRFSGRQFSNSRSEMNVSTLELGDSALYLCASSALAGGAGELFFGEGSRLTVL.

With respect to this clone: The same CDR3 can be traced to other DNA sequences in this sample. This sequence joins TRBV9 and TRBJ1-3; tentatively, D is TRBD1 (5 bases). This CDR3 spans 14 amino acids. V gave up 2 bases and J gave up 2 bases, with 8 bases separating them. Germline V lookup: CDR1 SGDLS, CDR2 YYNGEE. CDR3 in amino acids: CASSVQGAGNTIYF. For the CDR3, the DNA is TGTGCCAGCAGCGTTCAGGGCGCTGGAAACACCATATATTTT. The variable domain in full, with the rest retrieved from reference TRBV9 and TRBJ1-3, is DSGVTQTPKHLITATGQRVTLRCSPRSGDLSVYWYQQSLDQGLQFLIQYYNGEERAKGNILERFSAQQFPDLHSELNLSSLELGDSALYFCASSVQGAGNTIYFGEGSWLTVV.

The chain couples TRBV7-2 to TRBJ2-4; 10 bases fit TRBD1. The CDR3 has 14 amino acids. V shed 3 bases, J shed 8 bases, and the junction held 4 bases outside the gene matches. Germline V gene data show CDR1 as SGHTA and CDR2 as FQGNSA. The CDR3 spells CASSLDRGLYIQYF. CDR3 sequence (DNA): TGTGCCAGCAGCTTGGACAGGGGGTTATACATTCAGTACTTC. Full variable domain (outside the CDR3, taken from reference TRBV7-2 and TRBJ2-4): GAGVSQSPSNKVTEKGKDVELRCDPISGHTALYWYRQSLGQGLEFLIYFQGNSAPDKSGLPSDRFSAERTGGSVSTLTIQRTQQEDSAVYLCASSLDRGLYIQYFGAGTRLSVL.

The rearrangement joins TRBV5-5 to TRBJ1-3; unclear D gene. Trimming pared 0 bases from V and 2 bases from J, leaving 9 bases between. In germline, CDR1 is SGHKS, CDR2 YYEKEE (reference sequence). The CDR3 has 15 residues. CDR3 amino acids: CASSLADFTGNTIYF. As DNA, the CDR3 is TGTGCCAGCAGCTTGGCTGACTTCACTGGAAACACCATATATTTT.

J is TRBJ1-5 and V is TRBV10-2, with unresolved D. The CDR3 covers 12 residues. Germline CDR1 and CDR2: WSHSY and SAAADI. Trimming took off 4 bases at V and 6 bases at J, with 7 bases between the two ends. This CDR3 reads CASSGPGQPQHF. In DNA, the CDR3 is TGCGCCAGCAGTGGGCCTGGTCAGCCCCAGCATTTT.

The chain combines TRBV5-8 with TRBJ1-2; 10 nucleotides agree with TRBD1. This CDR3 is built from 15 residues. The germline gives CDR1 SGHTS, CDR2 YDEGEE. V shed 4 bases and J 4 bases; nucleotides not matched to a gene: 7. The CDR3 DNA sequence: TGTGCCAGCAGCCTCCGGGACAGGGGCCTCTATGGCTACACCTTC. Translating gives CASSLRDRGLYGYTF.

The chain's CDR3 is CASSLVGTPYEQYF. The DNA of the CDR3 is TGTGCCAGCAGCTTGGTAGGGACGCCCTACGAGCAGTACTTC. The chain employs TRBV5-6 and TRBJ2-7; D could derive from TRBD1 or TRBD2 (5 bases each). Germline loops: CDR1 SGHDT, CDR2 YYEEEE. The length of the CDR3 is 14 residues. V lost 0 bases to trimming and J lost 2 bases, with 9 bases between them.

The chain joins TRBV5-1 to TRBJ2-7, with D perhaps TRBD2 (5 bases). The CDR3 extends over 12 amino acids. V was shortened by 7 bases and J by 6 bases, with 14 bases between the two germline ends. Germline assignment: CDR1 SGHRS and CDR2 YFSETQ. The CDR3 DNA reads TGCGCCAGCCAGTCTGAGGGCGGCGAGCAGTACTTC. It codes for CASQSEGGEQYF.

V is TRBV7-2 and J is TRBJ2-1, with D perhaps being TRBD1 or TRBD2 (5 bases each). Between the trimmed V and J ends, which lost 5 bases and 0 bases, there was a span of 11 bases. CDR1 is SGHTA, CDR2 FQGNSA, per germline. This CDR3 spans 15 amino acids. CDR3 in amino acids: CASSGRDRSYNEQFF. CDR3 sequence (DNA): TGTGCCAGCAGCGGCCGGGACCGCTCCTACAATGAGCAGTTCTTC.

V gene TRBV6-4 combines with J gene TRBJ2-2; TRBD1 is a possible D gene (6 bases). V lost 8 bases and J lost 1, with 14 bases in between. The CDR3 contains 15 residues. Per the germline V gene, CDR1 is MRHNA and CDR2 is SNTAGT. CDR3 loop: CASPSEGENTGELFF. The CDR3 DNA is TGTGCCAGCCCGAGCGAGGGGGAGAACACCGGGGAGCTGTTTTTT.

This clone was detected a few times. This chain connects TRBV18 to TRBJ2-2; weak D call: TRBD2 (7 bases). V was pared by 0 bases and J by 1 base, with 9 bases between. The CDR3 is 16 amino acids. The germline V gene has CDR1 KGHSH and CDR2 LQKENI. CDR3 sequence (DNA): TGTGCCAGCTCACCACCGGGGGGGCTGAACACCGGGGAGCTGTTTTTT. Protein sequence: CASSPPGGLNTGELFF.

The chain combines TRBV9 with TRBJ2-5; tentative D call: TRBD1 (5 bases). Trimming cost V 0 bases and J 5 bases, with 11 bases left between them. CDR1 and CDR2 (germline): SGDLS, YYNGEE. This CDR3 region has 14 residues. CDR3 loop: CASSVVRGEETQYF. The CDR3 DNA follows: TGTGCCAGCAGCGTAGTAAGGGGCGAGGAGACCCAGTACTTC.

Turning to this clone: Other DNA sequences in the sample encode the same CDR3. This chain connects TRBV10-3 to TRBJ1-1, with D possibly TRBD1 on 5 matching bases. Germline V gene sequence: CDR1 ENHRY, CDR2 SYGVKD. CDR3 length: 15 amino acids. Trimming stripped 0 bases from V and 0 bases from J, with 8 bases between. This CDR3 is CAISESQGLNTEAFF. The CDR3 DNA is TGTGCCATCAGTGAGTCCCAGGGTTTGAACACTGAAGCTTTCTTT.

This clone is a singleton in its sample. This chain uses TRBV4-1 with TRBJ1-5, with TRBD1 as a possible D gene (6 bases). V was cut by 0 bases and J by 7 bases, with 13 bases left in between. Germline V gives CDR1 MGHRA, CDR2 YSYEKL. The CDR3 sequence is 15 residues long. CDR3 amino acids: CASSQESGGRQPQHF. In nucleotides, the CDR3 is TGCGCCAGCAGCCAAGAGTCCGGGGGCAGGCAGCCCCAGCATTTT.

The chain combines TRBV5-1 with TRBJ2-7; D gene uncertain. Germline V gene sequence: CDR1 SGHRS, CDR2 YFSETQ. V lost 4 bases to trimming and J lost 3 bases, with 8 bases between them. The CDR3 totals 12 residues. In DNA form, the CDR3 reads TGCGCCAGCAGCATGGACGGCTACGAGCAGTACTTC. It specifies CASSMDGYEQYF.